These T cell receptor beta chains were read from a single sample in a study of human T cells and chemical hapten exposure. TCRdb ran MiXCR on the RACE reads and lists one entry per CDR3 protein. The data show approximately 320,000 distinct CDR3 sequences, 5.5% seen once. Sequenced here: whole blood, sampled in connection with sensitization to the hapten diphenylcyclopropenone (DPC). The receptors originated from a woman aged 18-30 years with alopecia areata. Some clones in this sample may be carry-over from other donors' samples. Each CDR3 is given with its conserved first and last residue. The D gene is left open where the match is weak. Size values are once, few and many counts, or a class for expanded clones, and some rows have none.

clone_size	v_call	j_call	d_call	cdr3_nt	cdr3_aa
NA	TRBV2	TRBJ2-6	NA	TGTGCCAGCAAGACACCGAGCTCTGGGGCCAACGTCCTGACTTTC	CASKTPSSGANVLTF
few	TRBV6-5	TRBJ2-5	TRBD2	TGTGCCAGCAATCTAGCGGGGGGGTACCAAGAGACCCAGTACTTC	CASNLAGGYQETQYF
many	TRBV5-1	TRBJ2-7	NA	TGCGCCAGCAGAGGCGGGACCTACGAGCAGTACTTC	CASRGGTYEQYF
many	TRBV9	TRBJ2-3	TRBD2	TGTGCCAGCACCGAAGCCGGGACTAGCGGGGGGGCGGCAGATACGCAGTATTTT	CASTEAGTSGGAADTQYF
NA	TRBV11-2	TRBJ2-2	NA	TGTGCCAGCAGCTTTAGTCAGAACACCGGGGAGCTGTTTTTT	CASSFSQNTGELFF
NA	TRBV10-3	TRBJ2-3	NA	TGTGCCACCCAGACCGACCAAGATACGCAGTATTTT	CATQTDQDTQYF
many	TRBV7-2	TRBJ2-7	NA	TGTGCCAGCAGCTTAGCAGCCTACGAGCAGTACTTC	CASSLAAYEQYF
NA	TRBV12-3/TRBV12-4	TRBJ2-1	NA	TGTGCCAGCAGTTCTATGTCCGATGAGCAGTTCTTC	CASSSMSDEQFF
few	TRBV4-3	TRBJ1-2	NA	TGCGCCAGCAGCCAAGACCACAGGAACAGTGGCTACACCTTC	CASSQDHRNSGYTF
many	TRBV10-2	TRBJ2-5	NA	TGCGCCAGCAGTGAGTCGGACAGCGGGGAGACCCAGTACTTC	CASSESDSGETQYF
few	TRBV28	TRBJ1-4	TRBD1	TGTGCCAGCAGGCCAGGGGGGAATCAGGAAAAACTGTTTTTT	CASRPGGNQEKLFF
few	TRBV29-1	TRBJ2-7	NA	TGCAGCCCCAGTCCCGGCTTTTCCCACGAGCAGTACTTC	CSPSPGFSHEQYF
many	TRBV6-6	TRBJ2-7	TRBD1	TGTGCCAGCAGTCCCCGGACAGGCTACTACGAGCAGTACTTC	CASSPRTGYYEQYF
NA	TRBV5-5	TRBJ1-1	TRBD1	TGTGCCAGCGGGGGTAGTGGGACAGAGAACACTGAAGCTTTCTTT	CASGGSGTENTEAFF
NA	TRBV9	TRBJ2-3	TRBD2	TGTGCCAGCAGCGTATCTCCGGGGGGGGCCGCAGATACGCAGTATTTT	CASSVSPGGAADTQYF
few	TRBV6-5	TRBJ1-6	NA	TGTGCCAGCAGTTACGGCCGGGAAACTTATTCACCCCTCCACTTT	CASSYGRETYSPLHF
NA	TRBV7-2	TRBJ1-6	NA	TGTGCCAGCACGAGACGGTTTGGCTCACCCCTCCACTTT	CASTRRFGSPLHF
many	TRBV7-9	TRBJ1-1	TRBD1	TGTGCCAGCAGCTCGAGGACAGGGAAGAACACTGAAGCTTTCTTT	CASSSRTGKNTEAFF
many	TRBV4-1	TRBJ1-5	TRBD1	TGCGCCAGCAGCCAAGAGGGACAGGGGGCTTTTCAGCCCCAGCATTTT	CASSQEGQGAFQPQHF
many	TRBV28	TRBJ1-2	TRBD1	TGTGCCAGCAGTTTAGCCGGGACAGGGGCCTATGGCTACACCTTC	CASSLAGTGAYGYTF
NA	TRBV4-1	TRBJ2-7	TRBD2	TGCGCCAGCAGCCTAACTCCCGGGGGGTCCTACGAGCAGTACTTC	CASSLTPGGSYEQYF
NA	TRBV10-3	TRBJ2-3	TRBD2	TGTGCCATCGGGACCGGGGGGTTTAGCACAGATACGCAGTATTTT	CAIGTGGFSTDTQYF
few	TRBV4-1	TRBJ1-2	NA	TGCGCCAGCAGCCAGCCCGACAAGGCTTTACGCTATGGCTACACCTTC	CASSQPDKALRYGYTF
many	TRBV28	TRBJ1-5	NA	TGTGCCAGCAGTTTAACGGGGATGCCCCAGCATTTT	CASSLTGMPQHF
NA	TRBV14	TRBJ2-5	NA	TGTGCCAGCAGCCAAGATAAAACTACCCGACGGTCGGGGACCCAGTACTTC	CASSQDKTTRRSGTQYF
few	TRBV28	TRBJ2-1	NA	TGTGCCAGCGGGTCTAGCAACTACAATGAGCAGTTCTTC	CASGSSNYNEQFF
NA	TRBV7-6	TRBJ2-1	TRBD2	TGTGCCAGCAGCTCACCCCCCGGGACTAGCTTCTTCAATGAGCAGTTCTTC	CASSSPPGTSFFNEQFF
NA	TRBV20-1	TRBJ2-1	TRBD1	TGCAGTGCTGCCCGGACAGGGAATGAGCAGTTCTTC	CSAARTGNEQFF
few	TRBV6-1	TRBJ1-5	TRBD1	TGTGCCAGCAGTGAGTACACAGGGGGCCATCAGCCCCAGCATTTT	CASSEYTGGHQPQHF
NA	TRBV9	TRBJ2-7	NA	TGTGCCAGCAGCGTAGGGGCCATGGGGGCCCGTTTGGACGAGCAGTACTTC	CASSVGAMGARLDEQYF
NA	TRBV27	TRBJ2-2	TRBD1	TGTGCCAGCAGTATACAGGGGAGTCCCCTCACCGGGGAGCTGTTTTTT	CASSIQGSPLTGELFF
many	TRBV11-2	TRBJ2-3	NA	TGTGCCAGCAAGATGAGCACAGATACGCAGTATTTT	CASKMSTDTQYF